The sequence of this T cell receptor (beta chain) was determined in a study of tumor and adjacent non-tumor tissue in lung cancer. CDR1 MNHNS and CDR2 SASEGT come from the germline V gene. The CDR3 is 15 amino acids. RNA was extracted from bulk tissue without any cell sorting. Newly diagnosed lung cancer patients had thoracic surgery in China, August–late 2014, without prior chemotherapy. A modified ARM-PCR protocol with three rounds of nested PCR amplified TCRbeta. Each CDR3 protein gets one entry after TCRdb re-called the multiplex PCR reads with MiXCR. The sample yields under 100,000 distinct CDR3 sequences, around 70% seen once. Turning to this clonotype: An end of the junction differs from the germline gene, which may be a read error.

The material sequenced was lung tumor tissue. This sequence originates from a woman in her 70s with non-small cell lung cancer. The chain recombines TRBV6-1 with TRBJ2-3; 9 nucleotides agree with TRBD2. CDR3 amino acids: CATGTSRSLADTQYF. CDR3 nucleotides: TGTGCCACCGGGACTAGCAGGAGTCTCGCAGATACGCAGTATTTC.